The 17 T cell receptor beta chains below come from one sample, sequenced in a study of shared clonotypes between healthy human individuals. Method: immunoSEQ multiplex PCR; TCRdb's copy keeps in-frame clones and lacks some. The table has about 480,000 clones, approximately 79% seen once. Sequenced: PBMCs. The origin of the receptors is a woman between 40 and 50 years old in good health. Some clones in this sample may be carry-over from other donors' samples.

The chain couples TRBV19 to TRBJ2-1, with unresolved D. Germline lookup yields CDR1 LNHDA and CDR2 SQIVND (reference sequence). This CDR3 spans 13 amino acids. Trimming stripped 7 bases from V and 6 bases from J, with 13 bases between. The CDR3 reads CASTRDHSNEQFF. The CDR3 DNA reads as TGTGCCAGTACCAGAGACCACTCCAATGAGCAGTTCTTC.

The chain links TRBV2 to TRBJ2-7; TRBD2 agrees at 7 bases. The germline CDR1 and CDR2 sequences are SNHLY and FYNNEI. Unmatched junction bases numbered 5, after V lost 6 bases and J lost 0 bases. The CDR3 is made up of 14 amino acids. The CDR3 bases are TGTGCCAGCAGGCAGGGCGGGAGCTCCTACGAGCAGTACTTC. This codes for CASRQGGSSYEQYF.

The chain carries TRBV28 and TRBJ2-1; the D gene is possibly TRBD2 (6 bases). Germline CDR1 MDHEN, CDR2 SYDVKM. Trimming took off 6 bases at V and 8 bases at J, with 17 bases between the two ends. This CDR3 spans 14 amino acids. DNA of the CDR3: TGTGCCAGCAGCCGCGGGACGGAGTTTCATGAGCAGTTCTTC. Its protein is CASSRGTEFHEQFF.

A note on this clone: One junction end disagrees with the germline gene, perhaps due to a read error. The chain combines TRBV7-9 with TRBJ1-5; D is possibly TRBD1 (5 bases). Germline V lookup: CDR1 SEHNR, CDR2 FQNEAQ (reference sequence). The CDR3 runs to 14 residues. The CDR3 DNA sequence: TGTGTCAGCAGCCCGGGGGATGGCAATCAGCCCCAGCATTTT. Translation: CVSSPGDGNQPQHF.

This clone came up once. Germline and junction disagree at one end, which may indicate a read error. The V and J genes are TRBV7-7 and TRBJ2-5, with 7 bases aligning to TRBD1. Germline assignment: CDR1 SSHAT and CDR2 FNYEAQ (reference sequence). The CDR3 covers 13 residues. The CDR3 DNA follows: TGTGCTAGCAGCCCTCGACAGGGTGAGACCCAGTACTTC. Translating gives CASSPRQGETQYF.

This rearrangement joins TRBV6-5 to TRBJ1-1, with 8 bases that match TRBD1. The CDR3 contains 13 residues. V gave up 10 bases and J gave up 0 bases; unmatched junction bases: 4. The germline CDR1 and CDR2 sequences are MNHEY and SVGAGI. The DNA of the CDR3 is TGTGCCATTAAGGACAGGGTGAACACTGAAGCTTTCTTT. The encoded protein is CAIKDRVNTEAFF.

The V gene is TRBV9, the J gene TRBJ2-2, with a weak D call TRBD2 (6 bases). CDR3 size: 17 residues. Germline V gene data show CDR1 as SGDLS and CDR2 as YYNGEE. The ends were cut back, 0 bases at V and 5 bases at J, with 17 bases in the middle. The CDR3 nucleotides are TGTGCCAGCAGCGTAGGGGACTCCCGCTCGCTTACCGGGGAGCTGTTTTTT. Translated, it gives CASSVGDSRSLTGELFF. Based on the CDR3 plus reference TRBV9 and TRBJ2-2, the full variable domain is DSGVTQTPKHLITATGQRVTLRCSPRSGDLSVYWYQQSLDQGLQFLIQYYNGEERAKGNILERFSAQQFPDLHSELNLSSLELGDSALYFCASSVGDSRSLTGELFFGEGSRLTVL.

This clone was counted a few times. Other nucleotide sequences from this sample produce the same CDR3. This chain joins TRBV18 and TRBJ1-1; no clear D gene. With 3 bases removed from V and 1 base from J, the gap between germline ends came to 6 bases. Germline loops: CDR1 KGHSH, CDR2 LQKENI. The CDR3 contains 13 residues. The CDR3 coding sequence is TGTGCCAGCTCACCGTCCCCGAACACTGAAGCTTTCTTT. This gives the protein CASSPSPNTEAFF.

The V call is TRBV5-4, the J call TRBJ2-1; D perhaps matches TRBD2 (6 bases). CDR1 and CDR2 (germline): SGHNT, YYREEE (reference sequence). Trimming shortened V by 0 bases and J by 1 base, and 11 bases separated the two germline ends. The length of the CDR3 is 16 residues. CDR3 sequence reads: CASSLAGRRSYNEQFF. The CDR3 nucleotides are TGTGCCAGCAGCTTGGCGGGGAGGCGGTCCTACAATGAGCAGTTCTTC.

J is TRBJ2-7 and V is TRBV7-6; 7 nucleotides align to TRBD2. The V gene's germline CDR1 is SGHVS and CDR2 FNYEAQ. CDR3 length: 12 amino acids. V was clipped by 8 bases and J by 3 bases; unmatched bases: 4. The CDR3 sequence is CASGDYYYEQYF. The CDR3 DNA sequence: TGTGCCAGCGGGGACTACTACTACGAGCAGTACTTC.

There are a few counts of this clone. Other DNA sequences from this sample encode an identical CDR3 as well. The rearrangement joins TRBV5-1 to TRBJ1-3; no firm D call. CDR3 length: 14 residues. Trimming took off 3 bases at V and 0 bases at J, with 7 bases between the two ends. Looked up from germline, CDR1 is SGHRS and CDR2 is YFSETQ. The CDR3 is CASSSSGSGNTIYF. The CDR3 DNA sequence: TGCGCCAGCAGCTCCTCGGGCTCTGGAAACACCATATATTTT.

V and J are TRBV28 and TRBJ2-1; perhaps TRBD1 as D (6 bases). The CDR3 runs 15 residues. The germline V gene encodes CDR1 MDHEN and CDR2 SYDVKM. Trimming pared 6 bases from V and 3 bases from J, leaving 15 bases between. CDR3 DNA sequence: TGTGCCAGCAGCCGAAACAGGGCGGGCTACAATGAGCAGTTCTTC. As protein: CASSRNRAGYNEQFF.

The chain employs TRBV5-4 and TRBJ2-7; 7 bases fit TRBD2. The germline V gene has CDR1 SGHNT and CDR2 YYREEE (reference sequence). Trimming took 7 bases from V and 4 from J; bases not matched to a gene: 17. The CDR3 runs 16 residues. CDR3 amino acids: CASSQGGRARIYEQYF. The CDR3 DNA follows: TGTGCCAGCTCCCAGGGAGGGAGGGCTAGGATTTACGAGCAGTACTTC.

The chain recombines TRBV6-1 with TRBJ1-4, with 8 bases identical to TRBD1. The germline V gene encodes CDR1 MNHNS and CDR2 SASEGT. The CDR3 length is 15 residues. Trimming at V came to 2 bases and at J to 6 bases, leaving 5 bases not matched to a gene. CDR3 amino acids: CASSERQGWDEKLFF. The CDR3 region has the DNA TGTGCCAGCAGTGAACGACAGGGGTGGGATGAAAAACTGTTTTTT.

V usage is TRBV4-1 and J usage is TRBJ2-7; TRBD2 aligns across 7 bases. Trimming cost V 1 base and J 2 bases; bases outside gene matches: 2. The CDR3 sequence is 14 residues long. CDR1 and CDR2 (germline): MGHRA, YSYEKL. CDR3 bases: TGCGCCAGCAGCCAAGTCGGGAGGCCCTACGAGCAGTACTTC. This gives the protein CASSQVGRPYEQYF.

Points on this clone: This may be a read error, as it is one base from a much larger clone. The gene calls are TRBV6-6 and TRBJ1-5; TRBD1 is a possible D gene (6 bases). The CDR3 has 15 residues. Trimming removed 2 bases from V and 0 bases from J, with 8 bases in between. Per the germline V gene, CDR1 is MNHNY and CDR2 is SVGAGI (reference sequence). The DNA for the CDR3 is TGTGCCAGCAGTTACGGGGGCTATAGCAATCAGCCCCAGCATTTT. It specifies CASSYGGYSNQPQHF.

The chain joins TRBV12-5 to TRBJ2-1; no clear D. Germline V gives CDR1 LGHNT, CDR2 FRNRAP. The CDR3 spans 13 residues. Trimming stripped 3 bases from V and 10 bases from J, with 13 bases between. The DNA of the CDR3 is TGTGCTAGTGGTTTAGGCCTAGGAAAGGAGCAGTTCTTC. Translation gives CASGLGLGKEQFF.